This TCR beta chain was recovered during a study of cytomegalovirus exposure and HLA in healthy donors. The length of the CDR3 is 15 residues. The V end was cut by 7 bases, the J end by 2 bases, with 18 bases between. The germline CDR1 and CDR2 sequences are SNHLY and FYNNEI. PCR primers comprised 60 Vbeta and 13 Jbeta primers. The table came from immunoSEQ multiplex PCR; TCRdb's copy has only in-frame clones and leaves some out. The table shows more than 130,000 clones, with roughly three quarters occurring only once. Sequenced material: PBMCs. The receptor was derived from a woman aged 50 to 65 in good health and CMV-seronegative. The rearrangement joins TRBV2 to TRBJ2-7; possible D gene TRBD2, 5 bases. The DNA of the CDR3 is TGTGCCAGCAAAAGCGAGGGAAGGAGGACCTACGAGCAGTACTTC. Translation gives CASKSEGRRTYEQYF.